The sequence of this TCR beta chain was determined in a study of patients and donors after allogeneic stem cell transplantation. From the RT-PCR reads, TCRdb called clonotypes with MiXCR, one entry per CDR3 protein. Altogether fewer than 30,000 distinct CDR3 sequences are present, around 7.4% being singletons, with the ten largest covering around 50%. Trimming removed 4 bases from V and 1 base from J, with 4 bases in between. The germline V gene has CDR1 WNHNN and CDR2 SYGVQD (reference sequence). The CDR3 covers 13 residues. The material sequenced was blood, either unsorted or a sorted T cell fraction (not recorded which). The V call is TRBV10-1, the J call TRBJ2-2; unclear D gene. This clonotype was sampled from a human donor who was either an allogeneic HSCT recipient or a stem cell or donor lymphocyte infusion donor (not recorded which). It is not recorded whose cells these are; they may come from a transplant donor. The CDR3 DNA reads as TGCGCCAGCAGTGTGCAGAACACCGGGGAGCTGTTTTTT. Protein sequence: CASSVQNTGELFF.